This section outlines one T cell receptor (beta chain) sequence together with its context. These data originate in a study of blood T cell repertoires in COVID-19. While infection was still active, Seattle patients were enrolled and then followed longitudinally. Unmatched junction bases numbered 6, after V lost 3 bases and J lost 9 bases. Germline assignment: CDR1 WSHSY and CDR2 SAAADI. This CDR3 has 15 residues. Clones were read by immunoSEQ multiplex PCR, and TCRdb kept only the in-frame ones, dropping some. The sample records 200,000 to 250,000 clones, more than 85% being singletons. The sequenced sample was peripheral blood. V and J are TRBV10-2 and TRBJ2-1, with TRBD1 matching 12 bases. This receptor was taken from a woman between 45 and 60 years old with COVID-19, enrolled during active disease. CDR3 coding DNA: TGCGCCAGCAGTGACCCGGGACAGGGGGCGACTGAGCAGTTCTTC. This sequence encodes CASSDPGQGATEQFF.